The rows below give T cell receptor beta chains drawn from one sample of a study of a mutant IDH1 vaccine in newly diagnosed glioma. Profiled with immunoSEQ multiplex PCR; TCRdb holds only in-frame clones, not every one. The sample has roughly 29,000 clones, about 85% seen once. For these receptors, no antigen is known. The material sequenced was PBMCs, taken from a glioma patient whose treatment included an IDH1 peptide vaccine. These receptors originate from a woman between 18 and 29 years old with glioma. Each CDR3 is given with its conserved first and last residue. The D gene is left open where the match is weak. Rows give clone size only sometimes, using once, few, many, or a class for an expanded clone.

TRBV27	NA	NA	TRBJ2-7	TGTGCCAGCAGTCCCCGCCAGGTAGGACCCTACGAGCAGTACTTC	CASSPRQVGPYEQYF
TRBV5-1	NA	NA	TRBJ2-3	TGCGCCAGCAGCTTGGCCTTTGTAGGGCAGAGCACAGATACGCAGTATTTT	CASSLAFVGQSTDTQYF
TRBV2	NA	TRBD1	TRBJ1-4	TGTGCCAGCAACGACAGGGGGACTAATGAAAAACTGTTTTTT	CASNDRGTNEKLFF
TRBV27	NA	TRBD2	TRBJ2-3	TGTGCCAGCAGTTTATACCCTAGCGGGACCGGGCCGACAGATACGCAGTATTTT	CASSLYPSGTGPTDTQYF
TRBV19	NA	NA	TRBJ1-1	TGTGCCAGTAGTATAGGCACTGAAGCTTTCTTT	CASSIGTEAFF
TRBV10-3	NA	TRBD1	TRBJ2-7	TGTGCCATCAGCGACGGACAGGGGAGCGGCGAGCAGTACTTC	CAISDGQGSGEQYF
TRBV10-3	NA	NA	TRBJ1-2	TGTGCCATCAGAGAGCCGCGGTCCGACTATGGCTACACCTTC	CAIREPRSDYGYTF
TRBV10-2	NA	NA	TRBJ1-2	TGCGCCAGCAGTGAGTCTGGACATGGCTACACCTTC	CASSESGHGYTF
TRBV10-3	few	TRBD1	TRBJ1-1	TGTGCCACCGGACAGGGCTTAATGAACACTGAAGCTTTCTTT	CATGQGLMNTEAFF
TRBV7-2	NA	NA	TRBJ1-3	TGTGCCAGCAGCTTCGGTCCGGGGAACTCTGGAAACACCATATATTTT	CASSFGPGNSGNTIYF
TRBV7-2	NA	NA	TRBJ1-3	TGTGCCAGCAGCTTCCCAGGGACTGGAAACACCATATATTTT	CASSFPGTGNTIYF
TRBV5-1	NA	NA	TRBJ1-1	TGCGCCAGCAGCCCCATAGGGGTCCGAGAGACTGAAGCTTTCTTT	CASSPIGVRETEAFF
TRBV11-2	NA	NA	TRBJ2-3	TGTGCCAGCAGCTTAGATGGTGTGTCTTACACAGATACGCAGTATTTT	CASSLDGVSYTDTQYF
TRBV4-2	few	TRBD2	TRBJ2-2	TGTGCCAGCAGCCAAGATTACCAGCGGGAGGGGATGGACACCGGGGAGCTGTTTTTT	CASSQDYQREGMDTGELFF
TRBV19	NA	NA	TRBJ1-2	TGTGCCAGTAGTATAGATCGCCGGGGACCTGGCTACACCTTC	CASSIDRRGPGYTF
TRBV2	NA	TRBD1	TRBJ1-2	TGTGCCAGCAGTGAGGAGGGGGCCGGGGGTGGCTACACCTTC	CASSEEGAGGGYTF
TRBV10-3	NA	NA	TRBJ2-2	TGTGCCACCGCACTAGTTAAGGTTACCGGGGAGCTGTTTTTT	CATALVKVTGELFF
TRBV4-1	NA	NA	TRBJ1-3	TGCGCCAGCAGCCCTTATGGGGCCTCTGGAAACACCATATATTTT	CASSPYGASGNTIYF
TRBV11-2	NA	NA	TRBJ1-1	TGTGCCAGCAGCCCCGGCAAGGACGGATTGAACACTGAAGCTTTCTTT	CASSPGKDGLNTEAFF
TRBV28	once	NA	TRBJ2-6	TGTGCCAGCAGTTTACTCCGGGGGTACGGGGCCAACGTCCTGACTTTC	CASSLLRGYGANVLTF
TRBV29-1	once	TRBD1	TRBJ2-7	TGCAGCGTTGAGGGACAGAGAAGGGACGAGCAGTACTTC	CSVEGQRRDEQYF
TRBV2	once	TRBD2	TRBJ2-3	TGTGCCAGCATCACTAGCGGCACAGATACGCAGTATTTT	CASITSGTDTQYF
TRBV7-9	NA	TRBD1	TRBJ1-2	TGTGCCAGCAGCTCAGCAGACAGGGCCCTCTATGGCTACACCTTC	CASSSADRALYGYTF
TRBV7-2	NA	NA	TRBJ2-1	TGTGCCAGCAGCTTAGGGAGTCTAGTGGTAAATGAGCAGTTCTTC	CASSLGSLVVNEQFF
TRBV18	once	NA	TRBJ2-2	TGTGCCAGCTCAGGACAGACGAACACCGGGGAGCTGTTTTTT	CASSGQTNTGELFF
TRBV19	few	NA	TRBJ1-3	TGTGCCAGTAGTCTCCAGCCTCGCTCTGGAAACACCATATATTTT	CASSLQPRSGNTIYF
TRBV4-1	NA	NA	TRBJ1-1	TGCGCCAGCAGCCAGACCGCGGCGGTCCTGAACACTGAAGCTTTCTTT	CASSQTAAVLNTEAFF
TRBV4-1	NA	NA	TRBJ1-4	TGCGCCAGCAGGACTACAGGGAATGAAAAACTGTTTTTT	CASRTTGNEKLFF
TRBV2	NA	NA	TRBJ1-2	TGTGCCAGCACCGACAGACCTAACTATGGCTACACCTTC	CASTDRPNYGYTF
TRBV7-8	NA	NA	TRBJ1-2	TGTGCCAGCAGCTTAGCGTTAGTTCTATCTAACTATGGCTACACCTTC	CASSLALVLSNYGYTF
TRBV27	NA	NA	TRBJ1-1	TGTGCCAGCAGTTACAGTTACAGTCCTGGTAGGGCTTTCTTT	CASSYSYSPGRAFF
TRBV7-2	NA	TRBD2	TRBJ2-3	TGTGCCAGCAGCTTAGTTCGCGGGAGTAGCACAGATACGCAGTATTTT	CASSLVRGSSTDTQYF
TRBV2	NA	NA	TRBJ2-3	TGTGCCAGCAGCACCCTGGGAGGGGGTAGCACAGATACGCAGTATTTT	CASSTLGGGSTDTQYF
TRBV4-1	NA	TRBD2	TRBJ2-3	TGCGCCAGCAGCCAAGACGAGCGGGGGCCCGCCCCAGATACGCAGTATTTT	CASSQDERGPAPDTQYF
TRBV7-2	NA	NA	TRBJ2-5	TGTGCCAGCAGCTTAGTAATGGTCCAAGAGACCCAGTACTTC	CASSLVMVQETQYF